The following is a TCR beta chain sequence with its context. As yet, its antigen is unknown. V trimming: 3 bases; J trimming: 1 base; junction bases outside the gene matches: 22. Germline V gene sequence: CDR1 SNHLY, CDR2 FYNNEI. This CDR3 is built from 21 residues. The validation cohort, a group of 120 or so subjects, included the donors and was separate from the roughly 670-subject first cohort. The assay was immunoSEQ multiplex PCR, and TCRdb's table has in-frame clones only and misses some. The sample gives some 240,000 clones, about nine tenths of which show up once; roughly 2% is in the top ten. These data originate in a study of cytomegalovirus exposure and HLA in healthy donors. The study, taken as a whole, reports: Whilst most TCR sequences proved rare, a subset of public TCRs occurred across many donors.

This chain connects TRBV2 to TRBJ2-3, with TRBD2 matching 7 bases. This TCR was recovered from a woman between 18 and 29 years old in good health and CMV-seropositive. Source material: PBMCs. The CDR3: CASSDLILGETILAGTDTQYF. CDR3 DNA: TGTGCCAGCAGTGATCTTATTTTAGGAGAGACTATCCTAGCGGGCACAGATACGCAGTATTTT.